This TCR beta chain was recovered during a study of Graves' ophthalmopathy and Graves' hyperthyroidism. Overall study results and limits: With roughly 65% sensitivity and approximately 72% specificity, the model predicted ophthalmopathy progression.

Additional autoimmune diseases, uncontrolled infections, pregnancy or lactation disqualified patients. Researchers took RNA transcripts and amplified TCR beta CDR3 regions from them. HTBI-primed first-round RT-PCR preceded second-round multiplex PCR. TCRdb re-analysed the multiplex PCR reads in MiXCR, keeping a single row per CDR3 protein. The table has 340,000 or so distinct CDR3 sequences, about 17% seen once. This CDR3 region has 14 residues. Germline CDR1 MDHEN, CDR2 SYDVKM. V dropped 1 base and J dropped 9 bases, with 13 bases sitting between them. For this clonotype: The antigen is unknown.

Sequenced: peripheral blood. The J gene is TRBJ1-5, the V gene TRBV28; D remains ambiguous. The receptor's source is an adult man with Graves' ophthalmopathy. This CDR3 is CASSLFGRVPPQHF. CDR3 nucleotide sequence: TGTGCCAGCAGTTTATTTGGACGCGTTCCGCCCCAGCATTTT.